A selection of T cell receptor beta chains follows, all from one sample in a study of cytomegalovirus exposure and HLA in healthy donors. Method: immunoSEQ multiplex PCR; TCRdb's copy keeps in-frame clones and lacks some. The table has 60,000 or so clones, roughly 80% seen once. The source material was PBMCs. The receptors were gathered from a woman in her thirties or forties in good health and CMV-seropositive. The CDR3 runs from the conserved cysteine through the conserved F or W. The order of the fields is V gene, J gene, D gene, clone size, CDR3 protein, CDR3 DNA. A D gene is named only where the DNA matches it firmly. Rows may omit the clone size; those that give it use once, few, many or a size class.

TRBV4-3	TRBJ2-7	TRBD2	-	CASSQEASGGRSSYEQYF	TGCGCCAGCAGCCAAGAGGCTAGCGGGGGTCGTTCCTCCTACGAGCAGTACTTC
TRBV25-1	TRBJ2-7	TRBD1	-	CASRTQGVAEQYF	TGTGCCAGCAGAACGCAGGGGGTCGCCGAGCAGTACTTC
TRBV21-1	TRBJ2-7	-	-	CASSKEDNTYEQYF	TGTGCCAGCAGCAAAGAGGACAATACCTACGAGCAGTACTTC
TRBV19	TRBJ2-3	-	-	CASSIVEGLTDTQYF	TGTGCCAGTAGTATAGTTGAAGGACTAACAGATACGCAGTATTTT
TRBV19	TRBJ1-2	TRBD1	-	CASSSRDRGAYGYTF	TGTGCCAGTAGTAGCCGGGACAGGGGGGCCTATGGCTACACCTTC
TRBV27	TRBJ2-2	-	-	CASSWAGRNTGELFF	TGTGCCAGCAGTTGGGCAGGGCGGAACACCGGGGAGCTGTTTTTT
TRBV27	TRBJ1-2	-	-	CASSWQGSYGYTF	TGTGCCAGCAGTTGGCAGGGGTCCTATGGCTACACCTTC
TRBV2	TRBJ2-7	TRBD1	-	CASDHSGDRASYEQYF	TGTGCCAGCGATCACTCCGGGGACAGGGCCTCCTACGAGCAGTACTTC
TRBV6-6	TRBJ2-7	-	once	CASSYPLGLPSYEQYF	TGTGCCAGCAGTTACCCCTTGGGACTTCCCTCCTACGAGCAGTACTTC
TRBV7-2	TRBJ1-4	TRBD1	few	CASSPEKGASEKLFF	TGTGCCAGCAGTCCAGAGAAGGGGGCGAGCGAAAAACTGTTTTTT
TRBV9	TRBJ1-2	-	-	CASSVPGGGYTF	TGTGCCAGCAGCGTACCAGGTGGTGGCTACACCTTC
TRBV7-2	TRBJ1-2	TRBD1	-	CASSLDHRGFGYTF	TGTGCCAGCAGCTTAGATCACAGGGGGTTTGGCTACACCTTC
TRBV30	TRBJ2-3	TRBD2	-	CAWSIGRGGRVDTQYF	TGTGCCTGGAGTATAGGGCGGGGGGGCCGTGTAGATACGCAGTATTTT
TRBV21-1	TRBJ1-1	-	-	CATTDRGGTEAFF	TGTGCCACCACCGACAGGGGAGGAACTGAAGCTTTCTTT
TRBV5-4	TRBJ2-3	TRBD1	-	CASSPGQAGTDTQYF	TGTGCCAGCAGCCCGGGACAGGCGGGCACAGATACGCAGTATTTT
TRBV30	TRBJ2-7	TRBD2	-	CAWISGTSGTEQYF	TGTGCCTGGATCTCCGGGACTAGCGGAACCGAGCAGTACTTC
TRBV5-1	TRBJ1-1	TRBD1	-	CASGVRGQGREAFF	TGCGCCAGCGGCGTCCGGGGACAGGGGAGGGAAGCTTTCTTT
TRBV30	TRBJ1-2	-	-	CAWSVRQALGNTF	TGTGCCTGGAGTGTACGACAGGCGTTAGGGAACACCTTC
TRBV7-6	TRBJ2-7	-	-	CASSLVQGGTDEQYF	TGTGCCAGCAGCTTAGTACAGGGCGGTACGGACGAGCAGTACTTC
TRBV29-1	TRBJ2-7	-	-	CSVAKGWTPLYEQCF	TGCAGCGTTGCGAAGGGCTGGACACCACTCTACGAGCAGTGCTTC
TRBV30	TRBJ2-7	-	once	CAWSVLVGEQYF	TGTGCCTGGAGTGTATTAGTTGGCGAGCAGTACTTC
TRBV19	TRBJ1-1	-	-	CASSIGTVNTEAFF	TGTGCCAGTAGTATAGGCACGGTGAACACTGAAGCTTTCTTT
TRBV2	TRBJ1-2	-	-	CASSRQDYGYTF	TGTGCCAGCAGTCGACAAGACTATGGCTACACCTTC
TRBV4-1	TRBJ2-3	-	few	CASSQDQGSDTQYF	TGCGCCAGCAGCCAAGATCAGGGCTCAGATACGCAGTATTTT
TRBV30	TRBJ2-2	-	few	CAWSITGFSTGELFF	TGTGCCTGGAGTATTACAGGGTTTAGCACCGGGGAGCTGTTTTTT
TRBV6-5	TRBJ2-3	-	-	CASSYRAGATDTQYF	TGTGCCAGCAGTTACCGGGCAGGGGCCACAGATACGCAGTATTTT
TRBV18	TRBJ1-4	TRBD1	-	CANSPLRGEKLFF	TGTGCCAACTCACCCCTCAGGGGGGAAAAACTGTTTTTT
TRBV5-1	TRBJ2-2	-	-	CASSLGVGTNTGELFF	TGCGCCAGCAGCTTGGGAGTCGGGACGAACACCGGGGAGCTGTTTTTT
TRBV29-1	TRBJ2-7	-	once	CSVERGNYEQYF	TGCAGCGTTGAAAGGGGGAACTACGAGCAGTACTTC
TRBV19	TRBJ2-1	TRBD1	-	CASSRGTGGVNEQFF	TGTGCCAGTAGTAGGGGGACAGGGGGCGTTAATGAGCAGTTCTTC
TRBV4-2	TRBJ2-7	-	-	CASSQVEASPAEQYF	TGTGCCAGCAGCCAAGTAGAGGCTAGCCCTGCCGAGCAGTACTTC
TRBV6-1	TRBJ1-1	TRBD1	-	CASILTGDTEAFF	TGTGCCAGCATTCTAACAGGGGATACTGAAGCTTTCTTT
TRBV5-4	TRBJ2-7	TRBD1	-	CASSSPSGGSYEQYF	TGTGCCAGCAGCTCCCCTTCAGGGGGCTCCTACGAGCAGTACTTC
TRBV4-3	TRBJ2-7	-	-	CASSQDLGQNPYEQYF	TGCGCCAGCAGCCAAGATTTAGGACAGAACCCCTACGAGCAGTACTTC
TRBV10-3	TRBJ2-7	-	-	CAIGRYYEQYF	TGTGCCATCGGTCGGTACTACGAGCAGTACTTC
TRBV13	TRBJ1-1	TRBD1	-	CASSLGQGATEAFF	TGTGCCAGCAGCTTGGGACAGGGGGCCACTGAAGCTTTCTTT
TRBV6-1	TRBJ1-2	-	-	CASSARNYGYTF	TGTGCCAGCAGTGCCAGAAACTATGGCTACACCTTC
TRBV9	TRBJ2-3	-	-	CASSVANRGGTDTQYF	TGTGCCAGCAGCGTAGCTAACCGGGGAGGAACAGATACGCAGTATTTT
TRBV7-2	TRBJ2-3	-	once	CASSFDSSDTQYF	TGCGCCAGCAGCTTCGACTCCTCGGATACGCAGTATTTT
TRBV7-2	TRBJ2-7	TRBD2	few	CASSELAGGKQYF	TGTGCCAGCAGCGAACTAGCGGGGGGGAAGCAGTACTTC
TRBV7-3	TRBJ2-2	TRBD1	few	CASSFHRDRTPGELFF	TGTGCCAGCAGCTTCCACCGGGACAGGACCCCAGGGGAGCTGTTTTTT
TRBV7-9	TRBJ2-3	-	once	CSSSSALPYDTTDTQYF	TGTTCCAGCAGCTCCGCGCTGCCTTACGACACCACAGATACGCAGTATTTT
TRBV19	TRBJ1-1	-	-	CASSGRVNTEAFF	TGTGCCAGTAGCGGTAGAGTGAACACTGAAGCTTTCTTT
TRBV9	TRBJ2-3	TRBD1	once	CASSATGQSTDTQYF	TGTGCCAGCAGTGCCACGGGACAGAGCACAGATACGCAGTATTTT
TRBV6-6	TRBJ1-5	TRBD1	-	CASSYKGQQNQPQHF	TGTGCCAGCAGTTACAAGGGACAGCAAAATCAGCCCCAGCATTTT
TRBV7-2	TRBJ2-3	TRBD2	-	CASSLGGGAGDTQYF	TGTGCCAGCAGCTTAGGCGGGGGGGCCGGAGATACGCAGTATTTT
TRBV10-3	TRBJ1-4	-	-	CAISPQVATNEKLFF	TGTGCCATCTCCCCTCAGGTGGCAACTAATGAAAAACTGTTTTTT
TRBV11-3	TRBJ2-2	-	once	CASSPGSPGGELFF	TGTGCCAGCAGTCCCGGTTCTCCGGGCGGGGAGCTGTTTTTT
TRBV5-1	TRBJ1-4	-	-	CASSSNIGQTFEKLFF	TGCGCCAGCAGTTCTAACATAGGACAGACTTTTGAAAAACTGTTTTTT
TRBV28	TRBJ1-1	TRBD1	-	CASSSGTGATEAFF	TGTGCCAGCAGTTCCGGGACAGGGGCGACTGAAGCTTTCTTT
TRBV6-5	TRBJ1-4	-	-	CASSQKFQEKLFF	TGTGCCAGCAGTCAGAAATTTCAGGAAAAACTGTTTTTT
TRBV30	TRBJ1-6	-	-	CAWSRGRNSPLHF	TGTGCCTGGAGTAGGGGTAGGAATTCACCCCTCCACTTT
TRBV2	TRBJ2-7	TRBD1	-	CASSFRTGPYEQYF	TGTGCCAGCAGTTTTAGGACAGGACCCTACGAGCAGTACTTC
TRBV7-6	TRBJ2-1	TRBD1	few	CASSLATGSHEQFF	TGTGCCAGCAGCTTAGCGACAGGGTCTCATGAGCAGTTCTTC
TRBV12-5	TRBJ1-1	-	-	CASAPSGTEAFF	TGTGCTAGTGCCCCTTCGGGCACTGAAGCTTTCTTT
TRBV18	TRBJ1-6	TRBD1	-	CASSPTGQGYSPLHF	TGTGCCAGCTCACCAACGGGACAGGGCTATTCACCCCTCCACTTT
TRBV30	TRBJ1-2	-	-	CAWSAGWDYGYTF	TGTGCCTGGAGTGCAGGCTGGGACTATGGCTACACCTTC
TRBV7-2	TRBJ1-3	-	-	CASSRPGTGNTIYF	TGTGCCAGCAGCCGCCCGGGAACTGGAAACACCATATATTTT
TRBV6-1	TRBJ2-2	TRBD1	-	CATKPGTGETGELFF	TGTGCCACCAAACCCGGGACAGGGGAAACCGGGGAGCTGTTTTTT